This TCR beta chain was obtained from a study of cytomegalovirus exposure and HLA in healthy donors. The study, taken as a whole, reports: Cytomegalovirus association was assigned to about 150 TCR beta chains. Reports indicated that the classifier achieved high specificity and sensitivity in diagnosing cytomegalovirus status.

Details on this clone: Its antigen is currently unknown.

The CDR3 is 14 residues long. The J segment lost 6 bases and the V segment lost 8 bases, leaving 9 bases of the junction unmatched. Germline V CDR1 and CDR2: MDHEN, SYDVKM. The repertoire was sequenced with immunoSEQ multiplex PCR; TCRdb's copy has only in-frame clones and lacks some. The data contain 200,000 to 250,000 clones, roughly 83% of them singletons. The chain combines TRBV28 with TRBJ2-2, with 7 bases that match TRBD1. The sample taken for sequencing was PBMCs. The sequence derives from a woman aged 18-30 years in good health and CMV-seronegative. The CDR3 nucleotides are TGTGCCAGCTATCGACAGGGAAAGGCCGGGGAGCTGTTTTTT. Translated: CASYRQGKAGELFF.